Listed below are T cell receptor beta chains from one sample, sequenced in a study of cytomegalovirus exposure and HLA in healthy donors. Assay used: immunoSEQ multiplex PCR; TCRdb lists only in-frame clones, some missing. Across approximately 210,000 clones, the top ten clones capture over 0.75% of the sample. The sequencing sample was made of PBMCs. These receptors all stem from a woman aged 30 to 39 in good health and CMV-seropositive. Each CDR3 is given with its conserved first and last residue. Each record gives: D gene, J gene, V gene, CDR3 DNA, CDR3 protein. The D gene is left open where the match is weak.

TRBD1	TRBJ2-3	TRBV5-1	TGCGCCAGCAGCTCGGACAGGGAATCGCCTACAGATACGCAGTATTTT	CASSSDRESPTDTQYF
-	TRBJ2-3	TRBV11-2	TGTGCCAGCAGCTTAAGGGCTGGACTCACAGATACGCAGTATTTT	CASSLRAGLTDTQYF
-	TRBJ2-7	TRBV11-2	TGTGCCAGCAGCTTCCTGACAGGAAACTACGAGCAGTACTTC	CASSFLTGNYEQYF
-	TRBJ2-7	TRBV14	TGTGCCAGCAGCCAAGCGGGGGACTACGAGCAGTACTTC	CASSQAGDYEQYF
-	TRBJ2-1	TRBV4-1	TGCGCCAGCAGCCAGATACAGAATTACAATGAGCAGTTCTTC	CASSQIQNYNEQFF
-	TRBJ2-1	TRBV7-2	TGTGCCAGCAGAATGGTAGCGGACAATGAGCAGTTCTTC	CASRMVADNEQFF
-	TRBJ2-5	TRBV7-9	TGTGCCAGCAGCTTCTTAGCCTTGGAAGAGACCCAGTACTTC	CASSFLALEETQYF
TRBD1	TRBJ1-4	TRBV5-1	TGCGCCAGCGGCTTGGAAGGGGGACAGGGATCGACTAATGAAAAACTGTTTTTT	CASGLEGGQGSTNEKLFF
TRBD2	TRBJ2-2	TRBV6-1	TGTGCCAGCAGTAAAGATAGCGGGGCACCCACCGGGGAGCTGTTTTTT	CASSKDSGAPTGELFF
TRBD2	TRBJ2-5	TRBV9	TGTGCCAGCAGCGCGGGGACTAGCGGGGGCCGAGAGACCCAGTACTTC	CASSAGTSGGRETQYF
-	TRBJ2-4	TRBV7-8	TGTGCCAGCAGCTCGCAGGGGGGACCCAAAAACATTCAGTACTTC	CASSSQGGPKNIQYF
TRBD1	TRBJ1-5	TRBV15	TGTGCCACCAGCGAGGGACAGGTAGGCAATCAGCCCCAGCATTTT	CATSEGQVGNQPQHF
TRBD2	TRBJ2-7	TRBV2	TGTGCCACCGGGGCCAGGGAGGGCTACGAGCAGTACTTC	CATGAREGYEQYF
TRBD2	TRBJ2-7	TRBV4-3	TGCGCCAGCAGCCAAGATCGCGGGAGTTCCTTCTACGAGCAGTACTTC	CASSQDRGSSFYEQYF
TRBD2	TRBJ2-1	TRBV5-4	TGTGCCAGCAGCTCTGGCTCTAGCGGGGGGAATGAGCAGTTCTTC	CASSSGSSGGNEQFF
TRBD2	TRBJ2-7	TRBV10-2	TGCGCCAGCAGTGAGATGGGGGGCGGGAGGCGGTACGAGCAGTACTTC	CASSEMGGGRRYEQYF
TRBD1	TRBJ2-7	TRBV28	TGTGCCAGCACCCGAGGGGGACAGTTCTACGAGCAGTACTTC	CASTRGGQFYEQYF
-	TRBJ2-1	TRBV7-8	TGTGCCAGCAGCCAAGGTACGGGGGAGCAGTTCTTC	CASSQGTGEQFF
-	TRBJ1-1	TRBV5-4	TGTGCCAGCAGCTTAACAGGTATGGAAGCTTTCTTT	CASSLTGMEAFF
TRBD1	TRBJ2-1	TRBV9	TGTGCCAGCAGCGCGGACAGGGGAAAGGTAAACGATGAGCAGTTCTTC	CASSADRGKVNDEQFF
-	TRBJ1-3	TRBV7-2	TGTGCCAGCAGTTCTGGGTACGGAGGTGGAAACACCATATATTTT	CASSSGYGGGNTIYF
-	TRBJ2-2	TRBV18	TGTGCCAGCTCACCACCAACAGGGTTGGCCACCGGGGAGCTGTTTTTT	CASSPPTGLATGELFF
-	TRBJ1-1	TRBV6-6	TGTGCCAGCACTATAGCAATGAACACTGAAGCTTTCTTT	CASTIAMNTEAFF
TRBD1	TRBJ2-1	TRBV2	TGTGCCAGCAGTGAAGGCGGGACAGGGGGTAGGGAGGAGTTCTTC	CASSEGGTGGREEFF
TRBD1	TRBJ2-3	TRBV4-1	TGCGCCAGCAGCCGCACACCGGGACAGTCCGGCACAGATACGCAGTATTTT	CASSRTPGQSGTDTQYF
TRBD1	TRBJ1-2	TRBV4-1	TGCGCCAGCAGCCAAGCGTCTGACAGGGCCCTCTATGGCTACACCTTC	CASSQASDRALYGYTF
-	TRBJ2-7	TRBV14	TGTGCCAGCAGCCAATATAATAGCGGCTCCTACGAGCAGTACTTC	CASSQYNSGSYEQYF
TRBD1	TRBJ1-4	TRBV6-6	TGTGCCAGCAGTTACTCGGTGACAGGGCGTGAAAAACTGTTTTTT	CASSYSVTGREKLFF
-	TRBJ1-1	TRBV6-5	TGTGCCAGCAGACTTACCCCAGGGAACACTGAAGCTTTCTTT	CASRLTPGNTEAFF
-	TRBJ2-7	TRBV7-2	TGTGCCAGCAGCTGGACGGCAGGGAGGTACGAGCAGTACTTC	CASSWTAGRYEQYF
-	TRBJ2-1	TRBV27	TGTGCCAGCAGCACCTTAGGGAGTTCCTACAATGAGCAGTTCTTC	CASSTLGSSYNEQFF
TRBD2	TRBJ2-3	TRBV9	TGTGCCAGCAGCTCCGGACTAGCGGACACAGATACGCAGTATTTT	CASSSGLADTDTQYF
TRBD1	TRBJ1-4	TRBV7-2	TGTGCCAGCAGCTTTAGAGCGACAGGGATGAATGAAAAACTGTTTTTT	CASSFRATGMNEKLFF
TRBD2	TRBJ2-7	TRBV12-5	TGTGCTAGTGGTTTGAACCCTAGCGGGGACTACGAGCAGTACTTC	CASGLNPSGDYEQYF
-	TRBJ2-1	TRBV27	TGTGCCAGCAGTTATCAGAGAGGGCGGGGGCCTTCCAATGAGCAGTTCTTC	CASSYQRGRGPSNEQFF
-	TRBJ2-3	TRBV18	TGTGCCAGCTCATCTAGCACAGATACGCAGTATTTT	CASSSSTDTQYF
-	TRBJ1-1	TRBV11-2	TGTGCCAGCAGCTTAGACAGGGCCGCGACTGAAGCTTTCTTT	CASSLDRAATEAFF
-	TRBJ2-5	TRBV6-6	TGTGCCAGCAGGCTAGGAGGGAGGGGGGAGACCCAGTACTTC	CASRLGGRGETQYF
TRBD1	TRBJ1-1	TRBV6-1	TGTGCCAGCGGAGGCCGGGACAGGTACACTGAAGCTTTCTTT	CASGGRDRYTEAFF
-	TRBJ1-5	TRBV30	TGTGCCTGGAGTGTACGGGATTATCAGCCCCAGCATTTT	CAWSVRDYQPQHF
-	TRBJ1-1	TRBV5-1	TGCGCCAGCAGCTTCTCGAACACTGAAGCTTTCTTT	CASSFSNTEAFF
TRBD1	TRBJ2-5	TRBV20-1	TGCAGTGCTTCGCAGGGGGCCCAGTACTTC	CSASQGAQYF
-	TRBJ1-2	TRBV6-1	TGTGCCAGCATCAAATCAGGGGATCTGGTGGAGGGCTACACCTTC	CASIKSGDLVEGYTF
TRBD2	TRBJ2-1	TRBV27	TGTGCCAGCAGCGGACTAGCGGGAGGCCCTATCATCCAGTTCTTC	CASSGLAGGPIIQFF
TRBD2	TRBJ2-1	TRBV4-1	TGCGCCAGCAGCCAAGATCGGACTAGCGACTACAATGAGCAGTTCTTC	CASSQDRTSDYNEQFF
TRBD2	TRBJ2-1	TRBV7-2	TGTGCCAGCAGCTTTAGGTCGGGAGGGAGCAATGAGCAGTTCTTC	CASSFRSGGSNEQFF